A single sample gave rise to the 30 T cell receptor beta chains below, sequenced in a study of blood T cell repertoires in COVID-19. Clones were read by immunoSEQ multiplex PCR, and TCRdb kept only the in-frame ones, dropping some. The sample lists 310,000 or so clones; over 75% were seen once. The sample comprised PBMCs or T cells enriched from blood (not recorded which). The receptor source for this set is a woman aged 25 to 45 who had recovered from COVID-19.

This clone was observed once. V usage is TRBV5-1 and J usage is TRBJ2-7; perhaps TRBD1 as D (5 bases). The CDR3 has 15 amino acids. V dropped 3 bases and J dropped 6 bases, with 19 bases sitting between them. The germline gives CDR1 SGHRS, CDR2 YFSETQ. CDR3 amino acids: CASSYDSTTRTEQYF. The CDR3 nucleotides are TGCGCCAGCAGCTACGACAGTACCACCCGTACCGAGCAGTACTTC.

The chain joins TRBV3-1 (or the pseudogene TRBV3-2) to TRBJ1-1, with D unresolved. Germline values: CDR1 LGHDT, CDR2 YNNKEL (reference sequence). V lost 1 base to trimming and J lost 0 bases, with 9 bases between them. The CDR3 loop spans 15 amino acids. The CDR3 spells CASSQGSVMNTEAFF. The CDR3 nucleotides read TGTGCCAGCAGCCAAGGGTCAGTAATGAACACTGAAGCTTTCTTT.

The chain is built from TRBV9 and TRBJ2-7; 9 bases line up with TRBD1. V lost 1 base to trimming and J lost 3 bases; unmatched junction nucleotides: 8. Per germline, CDR1 SGDLS and CDR2 YYNGEE. This CDR3 has 16 residues. In DNA form, the CDR3 reads TGTGCCAGCAGCGTAAGGGACGGGACAGGGTACTACGAGCAGTACTTC. Protein: CASSVRDGTGYYEQYF. Using reference TRBV9 and TRBJ2-7 for the parts outside the CDR3, the full variable domain is DSGVTQTPKHLITATGQRVTLRCSPRSGDLSVYWYQQSLDQGLQFLIQYYNGEERAKGNILERFSAQQFPDLHSELNLSSLELGDSALYFCASSVRDGTGYYEQYFGPGTRLTVT.

The rearrangement uses TRBV28 and TRBJ1-5; maybe TRBD1 (6 bases). This CDR3 spans 14 amino acids. V lost 10 bases to trimming and J lost 4 bases, with 17 bases between them. From germline, CDR1 is MDHEN and CDR2 SYDVKM. The DNA for the CDR3 is TGTGCCACGACCGGGACAACGATGAATCAGCCCCAGCATTTT. Translated, it gives CATTGTTMNQPQHF.

CDR3 sequence reads: CASSVSQTTGELFF. CDR3 nucleotide sequence: TGTGCCAGCAGTGTATCACAGACAACCGGGGAGCTGTTTTTT. V gene TRBV2 combines with J gene TRBJ2-2; D is undetermined. The CDR3 totals 14 residues. V was cut by 4 bases and J by 5 bases, with 11 bases left in between. Germline V gene sequence: CDR1 SNHLY, CDR2 FYNNEI. Combining the CDR3 with reference TRBV2 and TRBJ2-2 gives the whole variable domain EPEVTQTPSHQVTQMGQEVILRCVPISNHLYFYWYRQILGQKVEFLVSFYNNEISEKSEIFDDQFSVERPDGSNFTLKIRSTKLEDSAMYFCASSVSQTTGELFFGEGSRLTVL.

The J gene is TRBJ2-1, the V gene TRBV6-5; maybe TRBD2 (5 bases). The V and J ends lost 6 bases and 6 bases respectively, with 18 bases between them. The CDR3 consists of 15 residues. Germline-derived CDR1 and CDR2 are MNHEY and SVGAGI. Written as DNA, the CDR3 is TGTGCCAGCAGCAAAGACGGGTCAGGACTCAATGAGCAGTTCTTC. This codes for CASSKDGSGLNEQFF.

The chain has TRBV15 and TRBJ1-5, with D possibly being TRBD1 (6 bases). V lost 1 base and J lost 9, with 16 bases in between. The CDR3 runs 15 residues. Germline CDR1 and CDR2: LNHNV and YYDKDF (reference sequence). CDR3 bases: TGTGCCACCAGCAGAGGCGCAGGGGCTTTGGGGCCCCAGCATTTT. Its translation: CATSRGAGALGPQHF.

This clone has a handful of counts. The rearrangement links TRBV21-1 to TRBJ2-7; the table's D call TRBD1 went unverified against the DNA. TRBV21-1 is flagged as a pseudogene. The CDR3 consists of 13 residues. The DNA of the CDR3 is TGTGCCAGCAGCAAAGAAGGGGGCTACGAGCAGTACTTC. Translation gives CASSKEGGYEQYF.

Only one count was recorded for this clone. The chain employs TRBV10-3 and TRBJ2-7, with 8 bases matching TRBD1. This CDR3 has 16 residues. The germline V gene has CDR1 ENHRY and CDR2 SYGVKD. With 2 bases clipped from V and 3 bases from J, the junction kept 9 bases outside the gene matches. CDR3 bases: TGTGCCATCAGTGAGACTCCGGGACAGGACATCTACGAGCAGTACTTC. The encoded protein is CAISETPGQDIYEQYF.

J is TRBJ2-7 and V is TRBV18, with TRBD2 identical over 10 bases. TRBJ2-5 explains the end of the DNA better; the J call may be wrong. CDR3 size: 20 residues. Germline loops: CDR1 KGHSH, CDR2 LQKENI. Here the CDR3 DNA reads TGTGCCAGCTCACCTACCACCGGACGGCTAGCGGGAGCACGGCGGGAGACCCAGTACTTC. Translated: CASSPTTGRLAGARRETQYF.

The chain carries TRBV7-3 and TRBJ1-6; D unresolved. Trimming left V 0 bases short and J 6 bases short, with 6 bases between. This CDR3 has 14 amino acids. Germline CDR1 reads SGHTA; CDR2 reads FQGTGA. CDR3 DNA: TGTGCCAGCAGCTTAACACATTCTAATTCACCCCTCCACTTT. As protein: CASSLTHSNSPLHF.

The J gene is TRBJ1-2, the V gene TRBV7-9; 9 nucleotides line up with TRBD1. V lost 4 bases, J lost 8 bases, and 17 bases stayed unmatched. Looked up from germline, CDR1 is SEHNR and CDR2 is FQNEAQ (reference sequence). This CDR3 is 17 amino acids long. In nucleotides, the CDR3 is TGTGCCAGCAGCTCCGGGACAGGGATTCCCGGGTCGCGCGGCTACACCTTC. It translates to CASSSGTGIPGSRGYTF.

The chain's CDR3 is CASSGSGTGDDEQYF. Written as DNA, the CDR3 is TGTGCCAGCAGCGGCAGCGGGACAGGGGACGACGAGCAGTACTTC. V and J are TRBV9 and TRBJ2-7; TRBD1 agrees at 10 bases. This CDR3 region has 15 residues. J was trimmed by 5 bases and V by 3 bases; bases with no gene match: 8. From germline, CDR1 is SGDLS and CDR2 YYNGEE.

V and J are TRBV29-1 and TRBJ2-1, with D possibly TRBD1 on 5 matching bases. The germline V and J ends were trimmed by 0 bases and 1 base, with 13 bases remaining between them. There are 16 residues in the CDR3. Germline V gives CDR1 SQVTM, CDR2 ANQGSEA. The CDR3 spells CSVEDWGRKSYNEQFF. In DNA, the CDR3 is TGCAGCGTTGAAGATTGGGGCAGAAAATCCTACAATGAGCAGTTCTTC.

V usage is TRBV19 and J usage is TRBJ1-3; D is possibly TRBD1 (5 bases). Germline-derived CDR1 and CDR2 are LNHDA and SQIVND (reference sequence). V shed 4 bases and J shed 2 bases, with 9 bases lying between them. The CDR3 is made up of 14 amino acids. Here the CDR3 DNA reads TGTGCCAGTAGTACAGACAGTACTGGAAACACCATATATTTT. It is translated as CASSTDSTGNTIYF. The full variable domain, its missing parts supplied by reference TRBV19 and TRBJ1-3, is DGGITQSPKYLFRKEGQNVTLSCEQNLNHDAMYWYRQDPGQGLRLIYYSQIVNDFQKGDIAEGYSVSREKKESFPLTVTSAQKNPTAFYLCASSTDSTGNTIYFGEGSWLTVV.

The J gene is TRBJ1-5, the V gene TRBV5-8, with 9 bases fitting TRBD1. The CDR3 runs to 20 residues. V shed 1 base and J 0 bases; nucleotides not matched to a gene: 14. Germline V gives CDR1 SGHTS, CDR2 YDEGEE. CDR3 nucleotides: TGTGCCAGCAGCTTGAGGACAGGGGACCCATATATTTATAGCAATCAGCCCCAGCATTTT. Translation gives CASSLRTGDPYIYSNQPQHF.

As regards this clone: Other nucleotide sequences in the sample specify the same CDR3. The rearrangement joins TRBV3-1 (or the pseudogene TRBV3-2) to TRBJ2-7, with TRBD1 matching over 9 bases. CDR3 length: 15 residues. V was clipped by 6 bases and J by 0 bases; unmatched bases: 6. Germline CDR1 and CDR2: LGHDT and YNNKEL (reference sequence). The CDR3 nucleotides read TGTGCCAGCAGTCAGAGACAGGGGGGCTCCTACGAGCAGTACTTC. This sequence encodes CASSQRQGGSYEQYF.

This clone was seen just once. The chain recombines TRBV18 with TRBJ1-6, with 9 bases aligning to TRBD1. Germline CDR1 reads KGHSH; CDR2 reads LQKENI. The CDR3 extends over 15 amino acids. With V trimmed by 6 bases and J by 1 base, 1 base remained unmatched. CDR3 DNA: TGTGCCAGCTCGACAGGGGGTTCCTATAATTCACCCCTCCACTTT. Protein sequence: CASSTGGSYNSPLHF.

The genes are TRBV7-9 and TRBJ1-5, with 10 bases fitting TRBD1. Germline V gene lookup returns CDR1 SEHNR and CDR2 FQNEAQ (reference sequence). Trimming at V came to 5 bases and at J to 0 bases, leaving 7 bases not matched to a gene. The CDR3 runs to 17 residues. The CDR3 loop is CASSPGQGDYSNQPQHF. The DNA for the CDR3 is TGTGCCAGCAGCCCAGGACAGGGGGATTATAGCAATCAGCCCCAGCATTTT.

The V gene is TRBV7-9, the J gene TRBJ2-7; D is unresolved. This CDR3 region has 11 residues. Trimming cost V 5 bases and J 3 bases, with 5 bases left between them. In germline, CDR1 is SEHNR, CDR2 FQNEAQ (reference sequence). DNA for the CDR3: TGTGCCAGCAGCCGCGACTACGAGCAGTACTTC. It yields the protein CASSRDYEQYF.

This clone has more than one count but fewer than ten. CDR3 loop: CASSDALQGSTGNTIYF. Here the CDR3 DNA reads TGTGCCAGCTCGGATGCCTTACAGGGGTCGACTGGAAACACCATATATTTT. This chain connects TRBV18 to TRBJ1-3; 7 bases fit TRBD1. Germline V lookup: CDR1 KGHSH, CDR2 LQKENI. This CDR3 is 17 amino acids long. The junction had 13 bases not matched to a gene; V was cut back by 6 bases and J by 2 bases.

This chain uses TRBV18 with TRBJ2-7; 9 bases align to TRBD2. J gave up 2 bases and V 4 bases, and 9 bases lay outside the gene matches. Germline CDR1 reads KGHSH; CDR2 reads LQKENI. The CDR3 totals 16 residues. The CDR3 sequence: CASSRPTSGGAYEQYF. The DNA for the CDR3 is TGTGCCAGCTCACGCCCGACTAGCGGAGGAGCCTACGAGCAGTACTTC.

The chain uses TRBV7-9 and TRBJ1-2, with D perhaps matching TRBD1 (6 bases). There are 14 residues in the CDR3. The germline V gene has CDR1 SEHNR and CDR2 FQNEAQ (reference sequence). The V and J ends lost 5 bases and 6 bases respectively, with 16 bases between them. The CDR3 spells CASSQEGEWDGYTF. The CDR3 bases are TGTGCCAGCAGCCAAGAGGGGGAGTGGGATGGCTACACCTTC.

V gene TRBV28 combines with J gene TRBJ1-2; 7 positions match TRBD1. CDR1 is MDHEN and CDR2 is SYDVKM in the germline V gene. Losses at the gene ends were 6 bases for V and 4 bases for J; bases not matched to a gene: 2. The CDR3 has 12 residues. The CDR3 DNA reads as TGTGCCAGCAGCCAGGGGGGCTATGGCTACACCTTC. Its protein product is CASSQGGYGYTF.

This chain connects TRBV30 to TRBJ2-5; 11 bases fit TRBD2. The CDR3 totals 14 residues. Germline values: CDR1 GTSNPN, CDR2 SVGIG (reference sequence). The trim removed 3 bases at V and 1 base at J, leaving 1 base unmatched. The CDR3 here is CAWRTSGTQETQYF. In nucleotides, the CDR3 is TGTGCCTGGAGGACTAGCGGGACCCAAGAGACCCAGTACTTC.

The chain combines TRBV10-1 with TRBJ2-2; tentative D call: TRBD1 (6 bases). CDR1 WNHNN and CDR2 SYGVQD come from the germline V gene (reference sequence). Trimming took off 2 bases at V and 1 base at J, with 8 bases between the two ends. There are 15 residues in the CDR3. The CDR3 reads CASSEDRRNTGELFF. The DNA for the CDR3 is TGCGCCAGCAGTGAGGACAGGAGGAACACCGGGGAGCTGTTTTTT.

This chain joins TRBV7-3 and TRBJ2-3; 10 nucleotides match TRBD1. This CDR3 region has 17 residues. V shed 0 bases and J 4 bases; nucleotides not matched to a gene: 7. Germline CDR1 SGHTA, CDR2 FQGTGA. The CDR3 nucleotides read TGTGCCAGCAGCTTAACAACGGGACAGGGGAGATCAGATACGCAGTATTTT. Its translation is CASSLTTGQGRSDTQYF.

The chain joins TRBV30 to TRBJ1-2; 7 bases agree with TRBD1. Germline CDR1 is GTSNPN and CDR2 is SVGIG (reference sequence). The CDR3 is made up of 17 amino acids. Trimming removed 2 bases from V and 1 base from J; junction bases left unmatched: 13. CDR3 DNA: TGTGCCTGGAGTCCACGGACAGGTTGGGCCTTTAACTATGGCTACACCTTC. Its protein is CAWSPRTGWAFNYGYTF.

This chain uses TRBV5-4 with TRBJ1-2; 8 positions agree with TRBD1. Germline-derived CDR1 and CDR2 are SGHNT and YYREEE (reference sequence). V lost 4 bases, J lost 2 bases, and 7 bases stayed unmatched. The CDR3 consists of 15 residues. CDR3 coding DNA: TGTGCCAGCAGCCCTAGGACAGGGTCAAACTATGGCTACACCTTC. Its protein is CASSPRTGSNYGYTF.

This clone has a count of ten or more. The chain uses TRBV11-2 and TRBJ2-1; D not resolved. V lost 0 bases to trimming and J lost 3 bases, with 3 bases between them. From germline, CDR1 is SGHAT and CDR2 FQNNGV. This CDR3 has 13 residues. The CDR3 DNA reads TGTGCCAGCAGCTTAGACAGCTACAATGAGCAGTTCTTC. Its protein product is CASSLDSYNEQFF.